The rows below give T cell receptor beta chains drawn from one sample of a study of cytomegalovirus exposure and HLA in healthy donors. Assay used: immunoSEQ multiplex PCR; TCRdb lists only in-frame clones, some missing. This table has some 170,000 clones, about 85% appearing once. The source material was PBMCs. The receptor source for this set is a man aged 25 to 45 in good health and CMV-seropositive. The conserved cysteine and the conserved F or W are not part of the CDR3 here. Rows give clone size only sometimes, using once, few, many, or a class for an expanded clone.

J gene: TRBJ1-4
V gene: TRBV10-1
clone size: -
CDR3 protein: ASSAPSGKLF

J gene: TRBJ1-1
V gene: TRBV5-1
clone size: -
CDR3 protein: ASSPRSEGNTEAF

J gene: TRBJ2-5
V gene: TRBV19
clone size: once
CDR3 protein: ASSQGTGTQY

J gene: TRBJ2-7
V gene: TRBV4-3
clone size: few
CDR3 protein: ASSQAGRGDYEQY

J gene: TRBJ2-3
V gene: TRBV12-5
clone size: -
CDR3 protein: ASGLTDTQY

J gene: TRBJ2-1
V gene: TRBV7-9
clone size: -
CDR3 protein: ASSTTDRWNEQF

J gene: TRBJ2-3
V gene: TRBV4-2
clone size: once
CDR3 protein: ASSQERLRGATDTQY

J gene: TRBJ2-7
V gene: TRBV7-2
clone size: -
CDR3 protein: ASSSGTGYYEQY

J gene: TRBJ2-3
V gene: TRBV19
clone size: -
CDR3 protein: ASTIGPGVIHTDTQY

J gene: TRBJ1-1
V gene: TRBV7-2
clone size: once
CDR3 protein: ASSPSGSYNTEAF

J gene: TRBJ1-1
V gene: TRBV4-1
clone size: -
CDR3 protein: ASSGQGGDTEAF

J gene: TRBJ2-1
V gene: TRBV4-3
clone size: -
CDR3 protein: ASSPQRSGGRVEQF

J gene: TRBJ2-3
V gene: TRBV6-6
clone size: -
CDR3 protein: ASSPSGDTQY

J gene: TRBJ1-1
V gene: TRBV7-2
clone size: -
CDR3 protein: ASSLLGQANTEAF

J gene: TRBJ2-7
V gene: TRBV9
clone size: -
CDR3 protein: ASSPSGAASYEQY

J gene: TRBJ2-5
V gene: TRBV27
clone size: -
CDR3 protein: ASSFQGARETQY

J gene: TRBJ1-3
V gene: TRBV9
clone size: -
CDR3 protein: ASSVAVEGSGNTIY

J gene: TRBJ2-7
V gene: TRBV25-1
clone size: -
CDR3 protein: ASSVAGATYSYEQY

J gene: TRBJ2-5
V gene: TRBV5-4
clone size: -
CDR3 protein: ASSSTGQGEETQY

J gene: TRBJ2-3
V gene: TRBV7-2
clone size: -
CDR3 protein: ASRPGLVRTDTQY

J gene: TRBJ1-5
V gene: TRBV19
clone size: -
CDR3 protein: ASSYSLLSNQPQH

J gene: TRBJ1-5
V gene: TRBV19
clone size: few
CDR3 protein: ASLGTLRGNQPQH

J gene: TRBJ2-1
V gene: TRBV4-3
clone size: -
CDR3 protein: ASSQEPSGGSYNEQF

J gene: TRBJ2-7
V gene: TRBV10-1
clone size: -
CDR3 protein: ATMTHQGEQY

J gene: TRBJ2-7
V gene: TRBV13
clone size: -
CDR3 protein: ASSLAGSGVMYEQY

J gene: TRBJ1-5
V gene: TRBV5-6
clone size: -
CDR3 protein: ASSLGPGGWQPQH